The clone carrying this T cell receptor beta chain has more than one count but fewer than ten. Its antigen is unknown. Data came from immunoSEQ multiplex PCR; TCRdb stores just in-frame clones and leaves some out. The sample carries 15,000 to 20,000 clones, about 80% recorded once. The source of the sample is a study of pediatric ulcerative colitis. Study results and caveats: A couple of patients had blood samples with substantially reduced template counts.

The rectum was sampled with one to two pinch biopsies at colonoscopy. The V segment lost 6 bases and the J segment 6 bases; nucleotides outside the gene matches: 10. This CDR3 contains 14 residues. The V gene's germline CDR1 is SNHLY and CDR2 FYNNEI. The chain joins TRBV2 to TRBJ2-7, with 8 bases matching TRBD1. Material for sequencing was gut tissue. The sequence was collected from a boy aged 5-17 years who was a control in a study of pediatric ulcerative colitis. Here the CDR3 DNA reads TGTGCCAGCAGGGCGGGACAGGACTTGCGCGAGCAGTACTTC. It yields the protein CASRAGQDLREQYF.